The 21 T cell receptor beta chains below all came from one sample that was sequenced in a study of identical twins. TCRdb re-analysed the 5' RACE reads in MiXCR, keeping a single row per CDR3 protein. The top ten hold 12% of the sample, which has 400,000 to 500,000 distinct CDR3 sequences, about 18% seen once. Sample: naive T cells sorted from blood. These receptors all come from a man aged 45-65 years in good health.

In this sample, this clonotype turned up many times. The genes are TRBV29-1 and TRBJ2-1; 9 bases are shared with TRBD1. The CDR3 covers 13 residues. Germline CDR1 reads SQVTM; CDR2 reads ANQGSEA. With V trimmed by 4 bases and J by 2 bases, 0 bases remained unmatched. The CDR3 DNA reads TGCAGCGTTGGGACAGGGGCCTACAATGAGCAGTTCTTC. It encodes CSVGTGAYNEQFF.

A single count supports this clonotype. A much larger clone lies one base from this, so it may be a read error. The gene calls are TRBV24-1 and TRBJ1-2; tentative D call: TRBD1 (6 bases). Germline CDR1 is KGHDR and CDR2 is SFDVKD. The CDR3 is 15 amino acids. DNA of the CDR3: TGTGGCACCAGTCCAAGGGGGTACGGTCCCTATGGCTACACCTTC. Translation: CGTSPRGYGPYGYTF.

The chain is built from TRBV6-5 and TRBJ2-7; no clear D. Trimming shortened V by 2 bases and J by 6 bases, and 8 bases separated the two germline ends. This CDR3 contains 12 residues. Per germline, CDR1 MNHEY and CDR2 SVGAGI. The CDR3 reads CASSYDNSEQYF. The CDR3 DNA sequence: TGTGCCAGCAGTTACGACAACAGCGAGCAGTACTTC.

The chain combines TRBV15 with TRBJ2-2; 13 positions match TRBD2. The trim removed 5 bases at V and 8 bases at J, leaving 5 bases unmatched. The germline gives CDR1 LNHNV, CDR2 YYDKDF (reference sequence). CDR3 length: 15 amino acids. CDR3 residues: CATSPGLAGEGELFF. CDR3 nucleotide sequence: TGTGCCACCAGCCCTGGACTAGCGGGAGAGGGGGAGCTGTTTTTT.

V gene TRBV13 combines with J gene TRBJ1-1, with D possibly TRBD1 on 5 matching bases. Looked up from germline, CDR1 is PRHDT and CDR2 is FYEKMQ (reference sequence). The CDR3 extends over 15 amino acids. Trimming stripped 5 bases from V and 4 bases from J, with 17 bases between. The CDR3 DNA follows: TGTGCCAGCAGCCCACGGGACGGGAGGGTCACTGAAGCTTTCTTT. It yields the protein CASSPRDGRVTEAFF.

CDR3 residues: CSARGGWALNQPQHF. CDR3 nucleotide sequence: TGCAGTGCTAGAGGGGGTTGGGCTCTCAATCAGCCCCAGCATTTT. The rearrangement links TRBV20-1 to TRBJ1-5, with unresolved D. Germline lookup yields CDR1 DFQATT and CDR2 SNEGSKA (reference sequence). Between the trimmed V and J ends, which lost 1 base and 3 bases, there was a span of 13 bases. The CDR3 is made up of 15 amino acids.

This clonotype was counted many times. The CDR3 DNA follows: TGTGCCAGCAGCCCATTAGTACTAGCGGGGACCCAGTACTTC. The encoded protein is CASSPLVLAGTQYF. The rearrangement uses TRBV7-8 and TRBJ2-5; 9 positions match TRBD2. The CDR3 spans 14 residues. The junction had 8 bases not matched to a gene; V was cut back by 5 bases and J by 7 bases. Germline assignment: CDR1 SGHVS and CDR2 FQNEAQ.

This clonotype was counted ten times or more. The gene calls are TRBV7-9 and TRBJ2-2; D call uncertain. The CDR3 has 13 residues. The germline V gene has CDR1 SEHNR and CDR2 FQNEAQ (reference sequence). V was clipped by 8 bases and J by 5 bases, with 12 bases between them. DNA of the CDR3: TGTGCCAGCCGAGACCGTGTGACCGGGGAGCTGTTTTTT. This translates into CASRDRVTGELFF.

This chain connects TRBV11-2 to TRBJ2-7; TRBD1 aligns across 8 bases. Losses at the gene ends were 4 bases for V and 6 bases for J; bases not matched to a gene: 8. Per the germline V gene, CDR1 is SGHAT and CDR2 is FQNNGV. The CDR3 is 14 residues long. CDR3 sequence: CASSWDRLISEQYF. The CDR3 nucleotides are TGTGCCAGCAGCTGGGACAGGTTAATTAGCGAGCAGTACTTC.

This clonotype was counted a single time. The chain recombines TRBV5-4 with TRBJ2-5; possibly TRBD2 for D (6 bases). The CDR3 length is 15 residues. Trimming took 0 bases from V and 4 from J, leaving 13 bases between them. Germline-derived CDR1 and CDR2 are SGHNT and YYREEE (reference sequence). DNA for the CDR3: TGTGCCAGCAGCTTGGAGTTGCAGCGGGCAGAGACCCAGTACTTC. Its protein is CASSLELQRAETQYF.

This clonotype was recorded at least ten times. The chain uses TRBV18 and TRBJ2-1; maybe TRBD1 (6 bases). This CDR3 comprises 19 residues. V shed 1 base and J shed 4 bases, with 23 bases lying between them. Looked up from germline, CDR1 is KGHSH and CDR2 is LQKENI. CDR3 sequence reads: CASSPLYLRDNLGYNEQFF. DNA of the CDR3: TGTGCCAGCTCACCACTATACCTCCGGGACAACCTTGGGTACAATGAGCAGTTCTTC.

This clonotype has a handful of counts. The chain has TRBV18 and TRBJ2-1; no firm D call. The CDR3 has 16 amino acids. Trimming took off 2 bases at V and 0 bases at J, with 11 bases between the two ends. Germline-derived CDR1 and CDR2 are KGHSH and LQKENI. The CDR3 here is CASSPGDPSSYNEQFF. The CDR3 DNA reads TGTGCCAGCTCACCAGGCGACCCGAGCTCCTACAATGAGCAGTTCTTC.

This clonotype came up a few times. The chain couples TRBV28 to TRBJ2-7; 7 nucleotides match TRBD2. The CDR3 is 13 amino acids. V shed 2 bases, J shed 6 bases, and the junction held 4 bases outside the gene matches. Germline assignment: CDR1 MDHEN and CDR2 SYDVKM. The CDR3 nucleotides read TGTGCCAGCAGTTTACTCGGGGGGAGCGAGCAGTACTTC. This sequence encodes CASSLLGGSEQYF.

The table lists this clonotype with many counts. The chain carries TRBV12-3 or TRBV12-4 and TRBJ2-3; no definite D call. CDR3 size: 16 residues. The ends were cut back, 5 bases at V and 1 base at J, with 16 bases in the middle. The CDR3 coding sequence is TGTGCCAGCAGTCCCCGGACGGCAGGCCGCACAGATACGCAGTATTTT. Translation: CASSPRTAGRTDTQYF.

This clonotype was observed a handful of times. This chain connects TRBV27 to TRBJ1-5; 11 bases agree with TRBD1. Per the germline V gene, CDR1 is MNHEY and CDR2 is SMNVEV (reference sequence). Losses at the gene ends were 0 bases for V and 6 bases for J; bases not matched to a gene: 22. The CDR3 runs to 22 residues. The CDR3 nucleotides are TGTGCCAGCAGTTTATCTTTCTCTCCCGGTGGCCCCGGACAGGGGGCCTCTCAGCCCCAGCATTTT. Encoded protein: CASSLSFSPGGPGQGASQPQHF.

This clonotype showed up just a few times. V and J are TRBV20-1 and TRBJ2-6; D is undetermined. With 0 bases removed from V and 0 bases from J, the gap between germline ends came to 12 bases. Per the germline V gene, CDR1 is DFQATT and CDR2 is SNEGSKA (reference sequence). The length of the CDR3 is 17 residues. CDR3 DNA sequence: TGCAGTGCTAGAGATACCGGACGGTACTCTGGGGCCAACGTCCTGACTTTC. Translation: CSARDTGRYSGANVLTF.

The chain recombines TRBV4-2 with TRBJ2-2, with TRBD2 matching over 10 bases. This CDR3 comprises 16 residues. Germline CDR1 LGHNA, CDR2 YNFKEQ. Trimming took 1 base from V and 12 from J; bases not matched to a gene: 11. CDR3 loop: CASSQVASGGTGKLFF. In DNA, the CDR3 is TGTGCCAGCAGCCAAGTGGCTAGCGGGGGAACTGGGAAGCTGTTTTTT.

This chain links TRBV13 with TRBJ2-7; 10 nucleotides line up with TRBD2. CDR3 length equals 14 residues. From germline, CDR1 is PRHDT and CDR2 FYEKMQ (reference sequence). V shed 10 bases and J 0 bases; nucleotides not matched to a gene: 6. The CDR3 sequence: CATSPSGSSYEQYF. The CDR3 coding sequence is TGTGCCACGTCCCCTAGCGGGAGCTCCTACGAGCAGTACTTC.

This clonotype was recorded at least ten times. The rearrangement joins TRBV4-1 to TRBJ2-5, with 10 bases matching TRBD2. CDR3 length: 18 residues. In germline, CDR1 is MGHRA, CDR2 YSYEKL. V shed 2 bases, J shed 5 bases, and the junction held 14 bases outside the gene matches. CDR3 nucleotides: TGCGCCAGCAGCCAATTGTTTATGAAGCGGGAGGGCCCGGAGACCCAGTACTTC. Its protein is CASSQLFMKREGPETQYF.

The rearrangement uses TRBV4-3 and TRBJ1-5; D possibly corresponds to TRBD1 (5 bases). The CDR3 spans 15 residues. From germline, CDR1 is LGHNA and CDR2 YSLEER. V was clipped by 1 base and J by 9 bases, with 16 bases between them. CDR3 in DNA: TGCGCCAGCAGCCAAGCACCAGGGCCCGAGTGGCCCCAGCATTTT. It specifies CASSQAPGPEWPQHF.

This clonotype was recorded a few times. The rearrangement uses TRBV4-2 and TRBJ1-1; TRBD1 aligns across 8 bases. The CDR3 spans 16 residues. V was clipped by 0 bases and J by 9 bases; unmatched bases: 12. From germline, CDR1 is LGHNA and CDR2 YNFKEQ. The CDR3 DNA reads TGTGCCAGCAGCCAAGATGGGCGGACAGGGATGGGTCAAGCTTTCTTT. Its translation is CASSQDGRTGMGQAFF.